The clone carrying this TCR beta chain was found once. This specimen comes from a study of blood T cell repertoires in COVID-19. CDR1 is LGHNA, CDR2 YNFKEQ, per germline. The CDR3 runs to 16 residues. The V gene end was trimmed by 4 bases and the J gene end by 11 bases; junction bases not matched to a gene: 13. The protocol was immunoSEQ multiplex PCR, while the TCRdb copy is restricted to in-frame clones and leaves out a portion. Of about 77,000 clones in the sample, 75% to 85% were seen once. Sequencing was performed on peripheral blood. This chain links TRBV4-2 with TRBJ1-4, with 10 bases fitting TRBD1. The sequence came from a woman aged 70 to 79 with acute or convalescent COVID-19. The chain's CDR3 is CASSRAGTGADLKLFF. In DNA, the CDR3 is TGTGCCAGCAGCCGCGCAGGGACAGGGGCCGATCTCAAACTGTTTTTT.